This T cell receptor beta chain comes out of a study of T cell clonality in common variable immunodeficiency. The sample holds many counts of this clone. Sequencing was performed with immunoSEQ multiplex PCR; in TCRdb, only in-frame clones are kept and a portion is missing. The sample presents around 81,000 clones, none singletons. This clonotype was sampled from a person aged 18 to 75 in good health. The sample consisted of peripheral blood mononuclear cells.

The CDR3 sequence is CASSPNRGGSPLHF. Incomplete CDR3 DNA: TGTGCCAGCAGCCCCAACAGGGGTGGTTCACCC. The gene calls are TRBV14 and TRBJ1-6, with TRBD1 matching over 7 bases. The observed sequence ends 3 residues before the CDR3 terminus, with the missing tail filled in from the germline J gene. This CDR3 has 14 amino acids. Looked up from germline, CDR1 is SGHDN and CDR2 is FVKESK. Losses at the gene ends were 4 bases for V and 9 bases for J; bases not matched to a gene: 6.